These 18 T cell receptor beta chains originate from one sample sequenced in a study of PD-L1 blockade in urothelial cancer. Profiled with immunoSEQ multiplex PCR; TCRdb holds only in-frame clones, not every one. Of approximately 50,000 clones listed, about 85% were seen once; the top ten hold around 8%. This specimen consisted of PBMCs, obtained around atezolizumab (anti-PD-L1) treatment. These receptors originate from a man in his fifties or sixties with urothelial cancer.

This chain links TRBV2 with TRBJ1-1; D ambiguous. CDR1 is SNHLY, CDR2 FYNNEI, per germline. Trimming took off 5 bases at V and 0 bases at J, with 7 bases between the two ends. The CDR3 runs 13 residues. CDR3 DNA: TGTGCCAGCAGTATCTCTATGAACACTGAAGCTTTCTTT. Its translation: CASSISMNTEAFF.

The rearrangement links TRBV7-6 to TRBJ1-1; D call uncertain. The V end lost 1 base, the J end lost 0 bases, and 9 bases lay between the germline ends. From germline, CDR1 is SGHVS and CDR2 FNYEAQ. The CDR3 loop spans 15 amino acids. Here the CDR3 reads CASSLGTDMNTEAFF. As DNA, the CDR3 is TGTGCCAGCAGCTTAGGAACAGACATGAACACTGAAGCTTTCTTT.

The rearrangement uses TRBV28 and TRBJ2-7; 7 bases match TRBD1. The length of the CDR3 is 15 residues. CDR1 is MDHEN, CDR2 SYDVKM, per germline. V lost 3 bases to trimming and J lost 5 bases; unmatched junction nucleotides: 10. The CDR3 region is CASSLTGQSGHEQYF. The CDR3 DNA reads as TGTGCCAGCAGTTTGACGGGACAGTCTGGCCACGAGCAGTACTTC. Full variable domain (remainder filled in from reference TRBV28 and TRBJ2-7): DVKVTQSSRYLVKRTGEKVFLECVQDMDHENMFWYRQDPGLGLRLIYFSYDVKMKEKGDIPEGYSVSREKKERFSLILESASTNQTSMYLCASSLTGQSGHEQYFGPGTRLTVT.

V and J are TRBV7-8 and TRBJ2-1; D possibly corresponds to TRBD2 (7 bases). The V gene lost 5 bases and the J gene lost 3 bases, with 17 bases spanning the gap. Germline values: CDR1 SGHVS, CDR2 FQNEAQ. CDR3 length: 16 amino acids. CDR3 coding DNA: TGTGCCAGCAGCGGGAGGGGGGGGGACGACTACAATGAGCAGTTCTTC. Amino acid sequence: CASSGRGGDDYNEQFF.

The rearrangement links TRBV10-1 to TRBJ1-3; maybe TRBD1 (5 bases). Germline loops: CDR1 WNHNN, CDR2 SYGVQD (reference sequence). The CDR3 is 14 residues long. The ends were cut back, 8 bases at V and 0 bases at J, with 11 bases in the middle. CDR3 amino acids: CASVGRGSGNTIYF. The CDR3 DNA follows: TGCGCCAGCGTGGGGAGGGGCTCTGGAAACACCATATATTTT.

The V call is TRBV7-9, the J call TRBJ2-2; 8 bases agree with TRBD2. Trimming at V came to 3 bases and at J to 6 bases, leaving 9 bases not matched to a gene. The CDR3 runs to 16 residues. Germline-derived CDR1 and CDR2 are SEHNR and FQNEAQ (reference sequence). The CDR3 DNA sequence: TGTGCCAGCAGCTTCGTCCCGGGACTAGTCCCCGGGGAGCTGTTTTTT. Translating it yields CASSFVPGLVPGELFF.

The V call is TRBV7-3, the J call TRBJ2-5; 9 positions match TRBD2. The trim removed 5 bases at V and 0 bases at J, leaving 7 bases unmatched. Germline V gene data show CDR1 as SGHTA and CDR2 as FQGTGA. The CDR3 runs to 16 residues. This CDR3 reads CASSLTGLANQETQYF. CDR3 coding DNA: TGTGCCAGCAGCCTGACGGGACTAGCTAACCAAGAGACCCAGTACTTC.

The chain employs TRBV9 and TRBJ1-2, with 9 bases identical to TRBD1. Looked up from germline, CDR1 is SGDLS and CDR2 is YYNGEE. Trimming took 3 bases from V and 8 from J; bases not matched to a gene: 5. The length of the CDR3 is 13 residues. CDR3 in amino acids: CASSGGQGKGYTF. CDR3 bases: TGTGCCAGCAGCGGGGGACAGGGAAAAGGCTACACCTTC.

The chain couples TRBV7-2 to TRBJ2-3; D possibly corresponds to TRBD1 (6 bases). The CDR3 loop spans 15 amino acids. V lost 3 bases and J lost 6, with 16 bases in between. CDR1 is SGHTA, CDR2 FQGNSA, per germline. In nucleotides, the CDR3 is TGTGCCAGCAGCTTGGGCGACACCAGGGGCGATACGCAGTATTTT. Protein: CASSLGDTRGDTQYF.

The V call is TRBV7-3, the J call TRBJ2-3, with 8 bases lining up with TRBD2. Germline CDR1 is SGHTA and CDR2 is FQGTGA. V gave up 5 bases and J gave up 4 bases; unmatched junction bases: 5. This CDR3 region has 14 residues. CDR3 region: CASSRAGGPDTQYF. The CDR3 coding sequence is TGTGCCAGCAGCCGCGCGGGGGGCCCAGATACGCAGTATTTT.

This clone appeared once. The chain links TRBV15 to TRBJ2-7; D is unresolved. The CDR3 is 14 amino acids. Germline values: CDR1 LNHNV, CDR2 YYDKDF (reference sequence). V lost 3 bases to trimming and J lost 6 bases, with 15 bases between them. CDR3 DNA sequence: TGTGCCACCAGCAGGGCGGTCAGAACTACCGAGCAGTACTTC. Protein sequence: CATSRAVRTTEQYF.

This clone was observed a single time. V usage is TRBV9 and J usage is TRBJ2-7; D may be TRBD1 (5 bases). The CDR3 covers 13 residues. V lost 3 bases and J 4 bases, leaving 11 bases between the germline ends. Germline V gene sequence: CDR1 SGDLS, CDR2 YYNGEE. The CDR3 region is CASSAGPPYEQYF. DNA for the CDR3: TGTGCCAGCAGCGCAGGGCCCCCTTACGAGCAGTACTTC.

The V call is TRBV5-4, the J call TRBJ2-5, with a possible D match to TRBD1 (5 bases). CDR1 and CDR2 from the germline V gene are SGHNT and YYREEE (reference sequence). Deletions cut 5 bases from V and 4 bases from J, with 15 bases between. This CDR3 comprises 14 residues. The DNA for the CDR3 is TGTGCCAGCAGACCACAGGCCACGGTAGAGACCCAGTACTTC. It is translated as CASRPQATVETQYF.

The rearrangement joins TRBV9 to TRBJ2-1, with D uncertain. Trimming removed 1 base from V and 5 bases from J, with 10 bases in between. CDR1 is SGDLS, CDR2 YYNGEE, per germline. CDR3 length equals 14 residues. CDR3: CASSVWWADNEQFF. The DNA for the CDR3 is TGTGCCAGCAGCGTATGGTGGGCAGACAATGAGCAGTTCTTC.

This chain connects TRBV4-2 to TRBJ2-5; 9 bases map to TRBD2. The ends lost 0 bases at V and 7 bases at J; junction bases unmatched: 6. The CDR3 contains 15 residues. The germline CDR1 and CDR2 sequences are LGHNA and YNFKEQ. The chain's CDR3 is CASSQDRGGGGTQYF. DNA for the CDR3: TGTGCCAGCAGCCAAGATCGGGGCGGGGGGGGGACCCAGTACTTC.

The V gene is TRBV19, the J gene TRBJ2-3, with D maybe TRBD1 (5 bases). Germline V gene sequence: CDR1 LNHDA, CDR2 SQIVND (reference sequence). Trimming stripped 3 bases from V and 0 bases from J, with 16 bases between. The CDR3 length is 17 residues. Here the CDR3 reads CASSITSAGWSTDTQYF. CDR3 nucleotides: TGTGCCAGTAGTATTACCTCAGCAGGGTGGAGCACAGATACGCAGTATTTT. Full variable domain (missing parts from reference TRBV19 and TRBJ2-3): DGGITQSPKYLFRKEGQNVTLSCEQNLNHDAMYWYRQDPGQGLRLIYYSQIVNDFQKGDIAEGYSVSREKKESFPLTVTSAQKNPTAFYLCASSITSAGWSTDTQYFGPGTRLTVL.

This clone was seen a single time. The CDR3 region has the DNA TGTGCCAGCAGCCCAGGGGGCTATTTGGGTCAGCCCCAGCATTTT. Translated, it gives CASSPGGYLGQPQHF. The rearrangement joins TRBV7-8 to TRBJ1-5; TRBD1 agrees at 8 bases. With 5 bases clipped from V and 6 bases from J, the junction kept 9 bases outside the gene matches. There are 15 residues in the CDR3. Per germline, CDR1 SGHVS and CDR2 FQNEAQ.

This chain joins TRBV4-3 and TRBJ2-3, with D possibly being TRBD2 (5 bases). Germline V lookup: CDR1 LGHNA, CDR2 YSLEER. Between the trimmed V and J ends, which lost 3 bases and 0 bases, there was a span of 16 bases. This CDR3 is built from 17 residues. CDR3 bases: TGCGCCAGCAGCCAGAAAACCTTTGGCGGGAGCACAGATACGCAGTATTTT. Translation gives CASSQKTFGGSTDTQYF.